This T cell receptor (beta chain) originates from a study of CD8+ T cells in alopecia areata. Reverse transcription of extracted RNA yielded cDNA, which provided the sequencing template. Some clones are missing from TCRdb's copy, which holds only in-frame ones; the method was immunoSEQ multiplex PCR. The table includes more than 150,000 clones, approximately 56% detected once. The CDR3 consists of 18 residues. In germline, CDR1 is SQVTM, CDR2 ANQGSEA. J was trimmed by 0 bases and V by 2 bases; bases with no gene match: 13. The chain couples TRBV29-1 to TRBJ2-3; 8 bases agree with TRBD1. The starting material was CD4+ T cells sorted from blood, obtained at week 0. The TCR originated in a human donor with alopecia areata. CDR3 region: CSVEHAPGTGYSTDTQYF. CDR3 in DNA: TGCAGCGTTGAACATGCGCCCGGGACAGGCTATAGCACAGATACGCAGTATTTT.